The 29 T cell receptor beta chains below were found in one sample sequenced in a study of T cell repertoires in cytomegalovirus infection. TCRdb recomputed calls from the reads with MiXCR, one row per CDR3 protein. In the table there are more than 650,000 distinct CDR3 sequences, under 40% of which are singletons. The material sequenced was PBMCs. All receptors derive from a human donor in good health (CMV status not recorded). Some clones in this sample may be carry-over from other donors' samples.

This clonotype showed up just a few times. The chain employs TRBV6-5 and TRBJ2-7; 7 bases agree with TRBD1. Germline lookup yields CDR1 MNHEY and CDR2 SVGAGI. The J segment lost 5 bases and the V segment lost 4 bases, leaving 14 bases of the junction unmatched. The CDR3 runs to 16 residues. The DNA for the CDR3 is TGTGCCAGCAGTTTAGTTGGGGTCAGGGGGACCCACGAGCAGTACTTC. It codes for CASSLVGVRGTHEQYF.

The V call is TRBV28, the J call TRBJ2-7, with TRBD1 as a possible D gene (6 bases). V was pared by 6 bases and J by 7 bases, with 22 bases between. The CDR3 loop spans 15 amino acids. CDR1 is MDHEN, CDR2 SYDVKM, per germline. Here the CDR3 reads CASSPILYRVREQYF. Written as DNA, the CDR3 is TGTGCCAGCAGCCCCATACTTTACAGGGTACGGGAGCAGTACTTC.

For this clonotype: Possible read error: a much larger clone is one base away. CDR3 residues: CASSSFGTGCRTEAFF. The CDR3 coding sequence is TGTGCCAGCAGCTCTTTCGGGACAGGGTGCAGGACTGAAGCTTTCTTT. J is TRBJ1-1 and V is TRBV7-8, with TRBD1 identical over 9 bases. The length of the CDR3 is 16 residues. Germline-derived CDR1 and CDR2 are SGHVS and FQNEAQ. V trimming: 4 bases; J trimming: 5 bases; junction bases outside the gene matches: 11.

This clonotype was detected many times. The rearrangement uses TRBV12-3 or TRBV12-4 and TRBJ2-7; the D is unclear. The CDR3 has 13 residues. V shed 3 bases and J shed 2 bases, with 8 bases lying between them. Here the CDR3 DNA reads TGTGCCAGCAGTTTGGGATCCACCTACGAGCAGTACTTC. It is translated as CASSLGSTYEQYF.

This clonotype occurred a few times. The chain has TRBV28 and TRBJ2-3; 9 bases align to TRBD2. This CDR3 comprises 15 residues. Trimming removed 7 bases from V and 1 base from J; junction bases left unmatched: 6. CDR1 and CDR2 from the germline V gene are MDHEN and SYDVKM. CDR3 sequence: CASNLSGGGTDTQYF. The CDR3 coding sequence is TGTGCCAGCAACCTTAGCGGGGGAGGCACAGATACGCAGTATTTT.

This clonotype was counted a few times. The J gene is TRBJ2-7, the V gene TRBV20-1; D is possibly TRBD1 (8 bases). Trimming shortened V by 2 bases and J by 4 bases, and 24 bases separated the two germline ends. The CDR3 spans 17 residues. Germline CDR1 DFQATT, CDR2 SNEGSKA (reference sequence). The CDR3 protein is CSARPLRGGQVEYEQYF. CDR3 bases: TGCAGTGCTAGACCCTTAAGGGGGGGACAGGTAGAATACGAGCAGTACTTC.

V usage is TRBV18 and J usage is TRBJ2-2; the D is unclear. V was cut by 2 bases and J by 4 bases, with 8 bases left in between. Per the germline V gene, CDR1 is KGHSH and CDR2 is LQKENI. The CDR3 extends over 14 amino acids. CDR3 region: CASSPTVFTGELFF. Written as DNA, the CDR3 is TGTGCCAGCTCACCAACCGTCTTCACCGGGGAGCTGTTTTTT.

This clonotype has a handful of counts. This chain joins TRBV27 and TRBJ2-3, with a tentative D call TRBD1 (5 bases). Trimming removed 8 bases at V and 2 bases at J, with 14 bases between. Germline CDR1 MNHEY, CDR2 SMNVEV (reference sequence). This CDR3 is 14 amino acids long. The chain's CDR3 is CASRGHLFTDTQYF. Written as DNA, the CDR3 is TGTGCCAGCCGCGGACACCTATTCACAGATACGCAGTATTTT.

This clonotype was picked up many times. The chain carries TRBV7-6 and TRBJ2-5; TRBD1 agrees at 10 bases. The junction had 3 bases not matched to a gene; V was cut back by 4 bases and J by 4 bases. This CDR3 spans 14 amino acids. The V gene's germline CDR1 is SGHVS and CDR2 FNYEAQ. CDR3 loop: CASSSRQGAETQYF. The CDR3 DNA reads TGTGCCAGCAGCTCACGACAGGGGGCAGAGACCCAGTACTTC.

This clonotype was seen a handful of times. The genes are TRBV19 and TRBJ1-1, with 7 positions matching TRBD1. The V segment lost 2 bases and the J segment 3 bases; nucleotides outside the gene matches: 6. CDR3 length: 15 amino acids. CDR1 and CDR2 (germline): LNHDA, SQIVND (reference sequence). CDR3 DNA sequence: TGTGCCAGTAGTATACGGACAGGCGGGGACACTGAAGCTTTCTTT. It is translated as CASSIRTGGDTEAFF.

In this sample, this clonotype turned up a few times. V and J are TRBV18 and TRBJ2-3; D is undetermined. The CDR3 runs to 14 residues. Germline values: CDR1 KGHSH, CDR2 LQKENI. V lost 3 bases and J 2 bases, leaving 9 bases between the germline ends. The CDR3 protein is CASSPKGSTDTQYF. The CDR3 DNA is TGTGCCAGCTCACCTAAGGGTTCCACAGATACGCAGTATTTT.

Worth noting for this clonotype: The junction departs from germline at one end; a sequencing error may be responsible. The chain carries TRBV7-8 and TRBJ1-1; no clear D. The CDR3 is made up of 15 amino acids. CDR1 is SGHVS and CDR2 is FQNEAQ in the germline V gene. CDR3: CVSSLSPRVDTEAFF. The DNA of the CDR3 is TGTGTCAGCAGCTTATCCCCCCGAGTGGACACTGAAGCTTTCTTT.

The rearrangement links TRBV5-6 to TRBJ1-1; weak D call: TRBD1 (5 bases). Germline-derived CDR1 and CDR2 are SGHDT and YYEEEE. The V gene lost 2 bases and the J gene lost 0 bases, with 14 bases spanning the gap. This CDR3 is built from 16 residues. The CDR3 nucleotides are TGTGCCAGCAGCTTTGGGGTACGGGGGGTGAACACTGAAGCTTTCTTT. Translating gives CASSFGVRGVNTEAFF. The variable domain in full, with the rest retrieved from reference TRBV5-6 and TRBJ1-1, is DAGVTQSPTHLIKTRGQQVTLRCSPKSGHDTVSWYQQALGQGPQFIFQYYEEEERQRGNFPDRFSGHQFPNYSSELNVNALLLGDSALYLCASSFGVRGVNTEAFFGQGTRLTVV.

This clonotype turned up a few times. The chain combines TRBV24-1 with TRBJ2-5, with a weak D call TRBD1 (7 bases). Trimming removed 6 bases at V and 5 bases at J, with 18 bases between. The germline V gene has CDR1 KGHDR and CDR2 SFDVKD. The CDR3 totals 15 residues. CDR3 protein: CATSSRRGLGETQYF. CDR3 sequence (DNA): TGTGCCACCAGTTCCAGGAGGGGGCTAGGGGAGACCCAGTACTTC.

The rearrangement links TRBV28 to TRBJ2-7; D may be TRBD1 (5 bases). CDR1 is MDHEN and CDR2 is SYDVKM in the germline V gene. The CDR3 runs to 14 residues. Trimming stripped 6 bases from V and 0 bases from J, with 12 bases between. CDR3 in DNA: TGTGCCAGCAGAGGGGAAATAAGCTCCTACGAGCAGTACTTC. This translates into CASRGEISSYEQYF.

The chain links TRBV6-6 to TRBJ1-1, with D perhaps TRBD1 (5 bases). V was clipped by 4 bases and J by 10 bases, with 13 bases between them. Germline CDR1 reads MNHNY; CDR2 reads SVGAGI (reference sequence). This CDR3 contains 12 residues. The CDR3 coding sequence is TGTGCCAGCAGTTCAGGGTCGTTGGGAGCTTTCTTT. It translates to CASSSGSLGAFF.

This chain joins TRBV28 and TRBJ2-7; D might be TRBD2 (6 bases). The CDR3 is 13 residues long. V was shortened by 9 bases and J by 7 bases, with 19 bases between the two germline ends. Germline V CDR1 and CDR2: MDHEN, SYDVKM. The CDR3, as DNA: TGTGCCAGTTCCGGGACTTTACTACGAGAGCAGTACTTC. It codes for CASSGTLLREQYF.

This clonotype was observed a handful of times. The V call is TRBV7-8, the J call TRBJ2-7; TRBD1 aligns across 9 bases. V was clipped by 5 bases and J by 6 bases; unmatched bases: 11. CDR1 and CDR2 from the germline V gene are SGHVS and FQNEAQ. This CDR3 has 15 amino acids. CDR3 sequence reads: CASSTRRDRDTEQYF. CDR3 coding DNA: TGTGCCAGCAGCACACGCCGGGACAGGGACACCGAGCAGTACTTC.

This clonotype was counted a few times. V and J are TRBV7-9 and TRBJ1-1; no clear D gene. The CDR3 contains 13 residues. Germline values: CDR1 SEHNR, CDR2 FQNEAQ (reference sequence). Trimming shortened V by 7 bases and J by 0 bases, and 9 bases separated the two germline ends. CDR3 sequence: CASTQTVNTEAFF. DNA of the CDR3: TGTGCCAGCACACAAACGGTGAACACTGAAGCTTTCTTT.

Ten or more counts support this clonotype. V is TRBV7-6 and J is TRBJ2-1; possible D gene TRBD2, 6 bases. Trimming cost V 3 bases and J 9 bases, with 9 bases left between them. Germline-derived CDR1 and CDR2 are SGHVS and FNYEAQ. The CDR3 is 12 amino acids. The CDR3 reads CASSLGTVEQFF. CDR3 DNA: TGTGCCAGCAGCTTGGGGACTGTTGAGCAGTTCTTC.

The table lists this clonotype with a few counts. The chain employs TRBV11-2 and TRBJ2-3; 11 bases are shared with TRBD2. With 3 bases clipped from V and 6 bases from J, the junction kept 5 bases outside the gene matches. The germline V gene encodes CDR1 SGHAT and CDR2 FQNNGV. The CDR3 is 15 amino acids. The CDR3 loop reads CASSFLAGGVDTQYF. The CDR3 DNA reads TGTGCCAGCAGCTTTTTAGCGGGAGGGGTGGATACGCAGTATTTT. The whole variable domain, remainder taken from reference TRBV11-2 and TRBJ2-3, is EAGVAQSPRYKIIEKRQSVAFWCNPISGHATLYWYQQILGQGPKLLIQFQNNGVVDDSQLPKDRFSAERLKGVDSTLKIQPAKLEDSAVYLCASSFLAGGVDTQYFGPGTRLTVL.

The rearrangement uses TRBV6-2 or TRBV6-3 and TRBJ2-1; 9 bases line up with TRBD1. Looked up from germline, CDR1 is MNHEY and CDR2 is SVGEGT. J was trimmed by 7 bases and V by 7 bases; bases with no gene match: 5. The CDR3 covers 13 residues. This CDR3 reads CASNTDRGNEQFF. The CDR3 DNA reads TGTGCCAGCAATACGGACAGGGGTAATGAGCAGTTCTTC.

V is TRBV30 and J is TRBJ2-7; TRBD1 is a possible D gene (6 bases). V lost 8 bases and J 5 bases, leaving 10 bases between the germline ends. The CDR3 covers 10 residues. CDR1 GTSNPN and CDR2 SVGIG come from the germline V gene (reference sequence). The CDR3 bases are TGTGCCGTATACAGGGACGAGCAGTACTTC. This codes for CAVYRDEQYF.

The chain uses TRBV7-6 and TRBJ2-2, with 11 bases matching TRBD2. The J segment lost 7 bases and the V segment lost 5 bases, leaving 9 bases of the junction unmatched. The CDR3 extends over 16 amino acids. The germline gives CDR1 SGHVS, CDR2 FNYEAQ. The CDR3 protein is CASSTTSGRSGGELFF. The CDR3 DNA is TGTGCCAGCAGCACCACTAGCGGGAGAAGTGGCGGGGAGCTGTTTTTT.

This chain uses TRBV10-3 with TRBJ2-7; D ambiguous. V lost 0 bases and J 3 bases, leaving 15 bases between the germline ends. CDR1 is ENHRY, CDR2 SYGVKD, per germline. The CDR3 runs 16 residues. This CDR3 reads CAISESGTAAIYEQYF. The CDR3 DNA reads TGTGCCATCAGTGAGTCAGGAACAGCAGCAATCTACGAGCAGTACTTC.

This clonotype has a count of ten or more. V usage is TRBV7-2 and J usage is TRBJ1-1; D remains ambiguous. V was clipped by 1 base and J by 5 bases, with 11 bases between them. The length of the CDR3 is 14 residues. Germline CDR1 SGHTA, CDR2 FQGNSA. The CDR3 sequence: CASSLGIVVTEAFF. CDR3 nucleotides: TGTGCCAGCAGCTTAGGTATCGTGGTGACTGAAGCTTTCTTT.

This clonotype showed up many times. The chain employs TRBV7-8 and TRBJ2-7, with 7 bases lining up with TRBD1. The CDR3 extends over 14 amino acids. The germline CDR1 and CDR2 sequences are SGHVS and FQNEAQ. With 1 base clipped from V and 2 bases from J, the junction kept 2 bases outside the gene matches. The CDR3 reads CASSLGGQAYEQYF. DNA for the CDR3: TGTGCCAGCAGCTTAGGTGGACAGGCCTACGAGCAGTACTTC.

The table lists this clonotype with a few counts. Here the CDR3 reads CASSSYRATNEKLFF. CDR3 nucleotides: TGTGCCAGTAGTTCATACAGGGCGACTAATGAAAAACTGTTTTTT. The chain uses TRBV19 and TRBJ1-4; weak D call: TRBD1 (6 bases). The CDR3 runs 15 residues. The germline V gene encodes CDR1 LNHDA and CDR2 SQIVND (reference sequence). V lost 5 bases to trimming and J lost 2 bases, with 12 bases between them.

This clonotype has only a few counts. V gene TRBV12-3 or TRBV12-4 combines with J gene TRBJ1-1; D is possibly TRBD1 (6 bases). This CDR3 is built from 15 residues. V was clipped by 2 bases and J by 1 base, with 11 bases between them. This chain's CDR3 is CASSLIGGANTEAFF. The CDR3 DNA sequence: TGTGCCAGCAGTTTAATTGGGGGGGCGAACACTGAAGCTTTCTTT.